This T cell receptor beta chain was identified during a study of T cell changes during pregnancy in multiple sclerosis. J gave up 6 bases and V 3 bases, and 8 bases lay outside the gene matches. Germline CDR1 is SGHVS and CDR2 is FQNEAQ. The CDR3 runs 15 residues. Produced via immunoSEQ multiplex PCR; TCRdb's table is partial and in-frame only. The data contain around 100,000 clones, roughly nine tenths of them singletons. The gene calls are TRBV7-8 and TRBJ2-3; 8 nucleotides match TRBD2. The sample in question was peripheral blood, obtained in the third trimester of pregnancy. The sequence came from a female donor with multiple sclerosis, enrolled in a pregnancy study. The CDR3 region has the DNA TGTGCCAGCAGCTTGTTGGCGGGGGGCCGGGATACGCAGTATTTT. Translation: CASSLLAGGRDTQYF.